Each of the 18 T cell receptor beta chains below was sequenced from the same sample in a study of blood T cells in healthy people across ages. With a J-beta primer mix and a sample-barcoded 5' primer, a second PCR ran about 6 to 11 cycles. One entry per CDR3 protein, called by TCRdb with MiXCR from the 5' RACE reads. The sample yields 750,000 to 850,000 distinct CDR3 sequences, 20% to 25% seen once. This same sample was also part of a study on T cells of mothers and their children.

Sequenced input: blood. The origin of the receptors is a boy aged 5-17 years in good health.

This clonotype was counted a few times. J is TRBJ2-6 and V is TRBV6-1; no reliable D call. The CDR3 loop spans 15 amino acids. V dropped 6 bases and J dropped 1 base, with 10 bases sitting between them. CDR1 is MNHNS and CDR2 is SASEGT in the germline V gene. The DNA for the CDR3 is TGTGCCAGCAGGGACGGTGGGTCTGGGGCCAACGTCCTGACTTTC. It yields the protein CASRDGGSGANVLTF.

The chain is built from TRBV28 and TRBJ1-2, with D unresolved. Germline CDR1 MDHEN, CDR2 SYDVKM. The CDR3 totals 14 residues. V lost 3 bases to trimming and J lost 2 bases, with 10 bases between them. This CDR3 is CASSLVVRNYGYTF. CDR3 bases: TGTGCCAGCAGTTTGGTAGTACGGAACTATGGCTACACCTTC.

The chain links TRBV6-5 to TRBJ2-5, with D perhaps matching TRBD1 or TRBD2 (5 bases each). The DNA end is a closer match to TRBJ2-1, so the J assignment may be wrong. The CDR3 loop spans 14 amino acids. Germline V gene lookup returns CDR1 MNHEY and CDR2 SVGAGI. The CDR3 nucleotides are TGTGCCAGCAGTTACTGGGACGGGCGACGTGGGCAGTTCTTC. Amino acid sequence: CASSYWDGRRGQFF.

This clonotype was counted between two and nine times. The DNA for the CDR3 is TGCGCCAGCAGCTTGGGTATAGGGCCGGAGACCCAGTACTTC. As protein: CASSLGIGPETQYF. The chain is built from TRBV5-1 and TRBJ2-5; no definite D call. The CDR3 has 14 amino acids. The V end lost 0 bases, the J end lost 5 bases, and 11 bases lay between the germline ends. The germline V gene encodes CDR1 SGHRS and CDR2 YFSETQ.

The chain is built from TRBV5-1 and TRBJ2-4, with D possibly being TRBD1 or TRBD2 (5 bases each). Germline V CDR1 and CDR2: SGHRS, YFSETQ. The V end lost 4 bases, the J end lost 8 bases, and 16 bases lay between the germline ends. CDR3 length equals 14 residues. CDR3 sequence reads: CASSPGTSGDIQYF. The CDR3 DNA is TGCGCCAGCAGCCCGGGGACCTCTGGGGACATTCAGTACTTC.

This chain links TRBV19 with TRBJ1-2; 7 bases line up with TRBD1. Germline assignment: CDR1 LNHDA and CDR2 SQIVND (reference sequence). The V segment lost 7 bases and the J segment 5 bases; nucleotides outside the gene matches: 7. This CDR3 comprises 13 residues. The CDR3 DNA reads TGTGCCAGTACCTTGGGACAGTTATATGGCTACACCTTC. This codes for CASTLGQLYGYTF.

This sequence joins TRBV29-1 and TRBJ1-2; TRBD1 matches at 7 bases. The CDR3 extends over 16 amino acids. Trimming removed 6 bases from V and 2 bases from J; junction bases left unmatched: 15. Germline CDR1 SQVTM, CDR2 ANQGSEA. This CDR3 reads CSVLGAGTALNYGYTF. The CDR3 DNA is TGCAGCGTACTTGGGGCCGGGACAGCACTAAACTATGGCTACACCTTC.

This chain links TRBV3-1 with TRBJ1-5, with 9 bases that match TRBD1. This CDR3 is built from 16 residues. Germline V gene lookup returns CDR1 LGHDT and CDR2 YNNKEL (reference sequence). V shed 1 base, J shed 0 bases, and the junction held 1 base outside the gene matches. The CDR3 reads CASSQGDRVSNQPQHF. The DNA of the CDR3 is TGTGCCAGCAGCCAAGGGGACAGGGTTAGCAATCAGCCCCAGCATTTT.

This clonotype was counted between two and nine times. This chain links TRBV28 with TRBJ1-5; TRBD1 might be the D (5 bases). The ends were cut back, 6 bases at V and 0 bases at J, with 9 bases in the middle. The CDR3 is made up of 14 amino acids. Germline V gives CDR1 MDHEN, CDR2 SYDVKM. The CDR3 nucleotides read TGTGCCAGCAGGATCGACAGTAGCAATCAGCCCCAGCATTTT. This gives the protein CASRIDSSNQPQHF. The full variable domain, rest sourced from reference TRBV28 and TRBJ1-5, is DVKVTQSSRYLVKRTGEKVFLECVQDMDHENMFWYRQDPGLGLRLIYFSYDVKMKEKGDIPEGYSVSREKKERFSLILESASTNQTSMYLCASRIDSSNQPQHFGDGTRLSIL.

This clonotype was seen only a few times. The V call is TRBV7-3, the J call TRBJ2-5; D is perhaps TRBD1 or TRBD2 (5 bases each). The end of the DNA aligns better with TRBJ2-7, so the J call may be wrong. This CDR3 spans 15 amino acids. Germline V gene lookup returns CDR1 SGHTA and CDR2 FQGTGA. The CDR3 DNA is TGTGCCAGCAGCCTACGACCGGGGCAGAACTACGAGCAGTACTTC. This encodes CASSLRPGQNYEQYF.

The chain employs TRBV7-9 and TRBJ2-7; no definite D call. CDR1 is SEHNR, CDR2 FQNEAQ, per germline (reference sequence). V lost 2 bases and J 5 bases, leaving 10 bases between the germline ends. This CDR3 region has 13 residues. CDR3 residues: CASSLPWTNEQYF. CDR3 sequence (DNA): TGTGCCAGCAGCTTACCGTGGACGAACGAGCAGTACTTC.

There are a few counts of this clonotype. V is TRBV7-2 and J is TRBJ2-1; D ambiguous. The V gene's germline CDR1 is SGHTA and CDR2 FQGNSA. The CDR3 spans 12 residues. The V end was cut by 1 base, the J end by 12 bases, with 10 bases between. The CDR3 is CASSLVGVVQFF. The CDR3, as DNA: TGTGCCAGCAGCTTAGTTGGCGTTGTGCAGTTCTTC.

The chain links TRBV29-1 to TRBJ2-1; tentative D call: TRBD1 (6 bases). Germline CDR1 and CDR2: SQVTM and ANQGSEA. This CDR3 spans 11 amino acids. V was shortened by 8 bases and J by 3 bases, with 8 bases between the two germline ends. The CDR3 region has the DNA TGCAGCCCGGGACACTACAATGAGCAGTTCTTC. It encodes CSPGHYNEQFF.

The chain uses TRBV4-3 and TRBJ2-5; 9 positions agree with TRBD1. The better agreement between TRBJ2-7 and the DNA end casts doubt on the J call. This CDR3 is built from 15 residues. CDR1 and CDR2 from the germline V gene are LGHNA and YSLEER. The CDR3 DNA sequence: TGCGCCAGCAGCCAAGGGGACAGGGCGGGAGTCGAGCAGTACTTC. It encodes CASSQGDRAGVEQYF.

The V and J genes are TRBV20-1 and TRBJ2-7, with D tentatively TRBD1 or TRBD2 (5 bases each). The J call may be faulty, since TRBJ2-5 better matches the DNA end. The CDR3 is 15 amino acids. From germline, CDR1 is DFQATT and CDR2 SNEGSKA (reference sequence). This CDR3 is CSAGSGALSGETQYF. In DNA form, the CDR3 reads TGCAGTGCAGGGTCCGGGGCCCTATCGGGGGAGACCCAGTACTTC.

This clonotype was detected only a few times. The chain links TRBV15 to TRBJ1-2, with no clear D. V lost 0 bases, J lost 4 bases, and 12 bases lay in between. The CDR3 is made up of 15 amino acids. The germline V gene has CDR1 LNHNV and CDR2 YYDKDF (reference sequence). CDR3 DNA: TGTGCCACCAGCAGAGATCGAACAGCCATCTATGGCTACACCTTC. The encoded protein is CATSRDRTAIYGYTF.

The chain has TRBV7-8 and TRBJ2-4; the match to TRBD2 covers 12 bases. Germline V gene data show CDR1 as SGHVS and CDR2 as FQNEAQ. V was pared by 1 base and J by 1 base, with 17 bases of the junction left unmatched. The CDR3 length is 22 residues. The CDR3 coding sequence is TGTGCCAGCAGCTTAGTAGTGCTAGCGGGAGGGCCTACAGTTCCGGCCAAAAACATTCAGTACTTC. This codes for CASSLVVLAGGPTVPAKNIQYF.

This rearrangement joins TRBV6-6 to TRBJ1-2; 9 nucleotides match TRBD1. The V and J ends lost 2 bases and 4 bases, in that order; junction bases with no gene match: 2. The CDR3 runs to 14 residues. Per germline, CDR1 MNHNY and CDR2 SVGAGI (reference sequence). The CDR3 sequence is CASSYGQGPYGYTF. Here the CDR3 DNA reads TGTGCCAGCAGTTACGGACAGGGGCCCTATGGCTACACCTTC.